This is a list of T cell receptor beta chains from one sample in a study of cytomegalovirus exposure and HLA in healthy donors. Profiled with immunoSEQ multiplex PCR; TCRdb holds only in-frame clones, not every one. The sample yields some 120,000 clones, 55% to 75% seen once. Sequenced: PBMCs. The receptors originated from a young man in good health and CMV-seropositive. Each CDR3 is given with its conserved first and last residue. The D gene is left open where the match is weak. Some rows have no size entry. The others give once, few or many, or a class for an expanded clone.

D,V,size,J,DNA,CDR3
TRBD1,TRBV27,-,TRBJ2-3,TGTGCCAGCACCTTGTACCCATTGAGGGGGCTGATTAGCACAGATACGCAGTATTTT,CASTLYPLRGLISTDTQYF
TRBD1,TRBV14,-,TRBJ2-7,TGTGCCAGCAGCCAAGTTGGACAGGGGAGGGAGCAGTACTTC,CASSQVGQGREQYF
-,TRBV11-3,few,TRBJ2-5,TGTGCCAGCAGCTTAGGGCGGCAAGAGACCCAGTACTTC,CASSLGRQETQYF
-,TRBV9,-,TRBJ2-3,TGTGCCAGCAGCGTAGACAGCATTACAGATACGCAGTATTTT,CASSVDSITDTQYF
TRBD1,TRBV15,few,TRBJ1-2,TGTGCCACCAGCAGTGGACAGGGCACGTATGAAGGCTACACCTTC,CATSSGQGTYEGYTF
-,TRBV27,-,TRBJ2-7,TGTGCCAGCAGTTCGCCTACCTTTTACGAGCAGTACTTC,CASSSPTFYEQYF
-,TRBV28,-,TRBJ1-6,TGTGCCAGCATGGAGGCCAGGCTGAATTCACCCCTCCACTTT,CASMEARLNSPLHF
-,TRBV5-4,-,TRBJ2-5,TGTGCCAGCAGCTTGGGTGGGGGGGCACTGGCCGAGACCCAGTACTTC,CASSLGGGALAETQYF
-,TRBV10-3,-,TRBJ2-1,TGTGCCATCAGCATAGATAGGGGGGAGCAGTTCTTC,CAISIDRGEQFF
TRBD2,TRBV6-5,once,TRBJ2-7,TGTGCCAGCAGTTACGCGGGAGAGGACTACGAGCAGTACTTC,CASSYAGEDYEQYF
-,TRBV7-6,-,TRBJ2-1,TGTGCCAGCAGCGCCTCATTTGATTCGGGAGCCTACAATGAGCAGTTCTTC,CASSASFDSGAYNEQFF
-,TRBV28,-,TRBJ2-7,TGTGCCAGCAGTTTCGGTGTGCAGGGGCTGACGGACGAGCAGTACTTC,CASSFGVQGLTDEQYF
-,TRBV5-8,-,TRBJ2-1,TGTGCCAGCAGCTTGCAGGGAGGCCCCTACAATGAGCAGTTCTTC,CASSLQGGPYNEQFF
TRBD2,TRBV11-2,-,TRBJ2-1,TGTGCCAGCAGCCGGACTAGACTGGATGAGCAGTTCTTC,CASSRTRLDEQFF
TRBD1,TRBV7-9,-,TRBJ1-1,TGTGCCAGCAGCCAACGCGTCCCGAAGGGGACAGACCCTAGGGAAGCTTTCTTT,CASSQRVPKGTDPREAFF